This TCR beta chain was identified during a study of cytomegalovirus exposure and HLA in healthy donors (dated by TCRdb to about 2017). Context from the whole study: In an earlier analysis of roughly 590 of the donors, 250 to 300 Gb of sequence data and 90 million to 120 million unique TCR beta sequences from 150 million to 200 million T cells were reported. The study aimed to test whether signatures of past pathogen exposure could be identified by cataloging public T cell receptors. All discovery cohort repertoires had been generated on a single sequencing platform. The study used immunosequencing to profile the T cell repertoires of approximately 690 subjects and linked those repertoires to cytomegalovirus serostatus. To predict cytomegalovirus infection status, the study brought together high-throughput TCR immunosequencing, statistical association of individual TCRs with disease status, and machine learning. The genetic ancestry cluster associated with self-reported Caucasian donors included about 84% of the roughly 390 genotyped donors. An earlier analysis of more than 450 of the donors used high-throughput TCR beta sequencing to judge whether each TCR beta V gene segment behaved as functional or pseudogenic. Both class I and class II loci were covered by HLA typing, at four-digit resolution. Across roughly 420 genotyped donors of the cohort, an average of roughly 230,000 unique TCR beta nucleotide sequences per donor were sequenced, and roughly a sixth of those sequences were non-productive. Alongside the repertoire data, information on donor age, sex, ethnicity and CMV serostatus was compiled. Five DR-DQ haplotypes were treated as single units for association and clustering because of strong linkage in the cohort. Typing coverage differed by locus: A, B, C, DRB1 and DQB1 were typed in roughly 629-630 donors, DQA1 in 522, DPA1 in over 600, and DPB1 in 472. Along with the roughly 670-subject first cohort, a separate validation cohort of roughly 110 different subjects was used. About 280 gigabases of sequencing data and tens of millions of unique TCR sequences were included in an early release covering about 700 HLA-typed donors. The later analysis used no new phenotypic data to find candidate immune exposures, relying instead on TCR beta sequences and their occurrence across donors. In a later analysis, previously published TCR beta repertoires from 500 to 750 donors were re-analyzed and high-resolution HLA genotyping was added so that TCR occurrence patterns could be studied. In a later genetic analysis, genome-wide SNP genotypes for about 55% of the roughly 700 donors were used, and that subset was treated as a discovery cohort.

Sequences MNHNY (CDR1) and SVGAGI (CDR2) are obtained from the germline V gene (reference sequence). From its cysteine to its phenylalanine, the CDR3 spans 14 amino acids. Only the CDR3 part of the read is kept: 42 bases, read in frame from the first base. V is cut back by 6 bases and J by 5 bases, with 9 bases in the junction unmatched. The library came from the immunoSEQ multiplex PCR assay. For the multiplex PCR, a mixture combining 60 forward primers for TCR Vbeta segments and 13 reverse primers for TCR Jbeta segments was used. The CDR3 region of rearranged TCR beta genes was amplified from genomic DNA with a multiplex PCR assay. The amplified TCR beta libraries were sequenced on the Illumina HiSeq System as 87-base-pair reads. Per the source publication's procedure: A later analysis counted about 76 million unique TCR beta chains across the 550 to 800 repertoires, and around 12 million of these chains were shared by at least two donors. To remove PCR and sequencing errors, raw reads were error-corrected and collapsed into unique sequences using a nearest-neighbor algorithm that merged closely related sequences. CDR3 sequences were aligned to IMGT reference sequences to assign V, D and J gene segments. For a sequence to be retained, at least a six-nucleotide match to both a V gene segment and a J gene segment was required. Rearrangements were classified as productive when the CDR3 lacked stop codons and remained in frame with V and J, and all other rearrangements were classified as non-productive. Following IMGT convention, CDR3 was defined as the stretch from the second conserved V-encoded cysteine up to the conserved J-encoded phenylalanine. The earlier analysis of 450 to 750 of the donors excluded any sequence lacking an unambiguous match to a single V gene segment. In an earlier analysis of a few hundred of the donors, a V segment was called functional when productive rearrangements were above 56.7%, and segregating when the standard deviation between donors exceeded 5%. A statistical classification framework was developed to diagnose cytomegalovirus status using the catalog of TCR beta chain sequences. V and J gene assignment, in a later analysis, came from comparing TCR nucleotide sequences with IMGT/GENE-DB human TR gene sequences. A later analysis assigned CDR3 sequences and most-parsimonious VDJ recombination scenarios with the TCRdist pipeline. In a later analysis, each TCR beta chain was defined by its CDR3 amino acid sequence together with its V-gene family, and reads without a unique V-gene family were excluded. To address suspected cross-contamination and a sequencing artifact, a later analysis removed some 620 highly shared, low-generation-probability nucleotide sequences. For each public chain, a later analysis derived a clonal expansion index from normalized ranks of inferred template counts within each repertoire. Generation probabilities in a later analysis came from a VDJ recombination model fitted to out-of-frame rearrangements, and those results were checked against IGoR. A later analysis scored TCR-TCR, TCR-HLA and TCR-CMV co-occurrence with hypergeometric tests, applying a repertoire-size bias correction to TCR pairs. To estimate false discovery rates, a later analysis permuted the HLA or CMV assignments 20 times. A later analysis grouped co-occurring TCRs with DBSCAN, adding TCRdist sequence similarity when clustering within HLA-allele-positive subsets. Co-occurrence clustering excluded repertoires with fewer than 30,000 or more than 120,000 public chains, plus five with anomalous nucleotide sharing. TCRdb holds this immuneACCESS table with in-frame rearrangements only. Some clones are missing; in checked studies, unresolved V genes explain under half, and the rest has no known cause. D and trimming were read from the DNA, whereas the V and J calls and clone size are those reported in that table. Across this sample there are about 200,000 clones, with roughly 80% seen only once. The ten largest make up approximately 0.22% of the sample.

To note about this clone: The antigen it recognizes is unknown. There are no base qualities to consult, and no much larger clone falls within one base.

Summary of the overall study and its limitations: A cluster of highly shared sequence variants was judged likely to represent a technical artifact of the sequencing pipeline. The authors suggested that the approach could potentially be generalized to other disease states and immunological phenotypes. The cohort was sequenced for TCR beta chains only, and without alpha or paired-chain data the features that could be detected were limited. In a later analysis, HLA-associated TCR beta chains showed more clonal expansion and lower generation probabilities than non-associated chains that were equally common. A further reported finding was that TCR beta sequences accurately predicted the HLA-A and HLA-B alleles for most subjects in the first cohort. Some IMGT-functional V segments, including TRBV6-2 and TRBV6-3, could not be told apart with the 87-base-pair reads, so those segments were excluded. Three of the identified cytomegalovirus-associated TCR beta chains were confirmed in vitro to be specific for cytomegalovirus antigens. While some public TCRs were present in many individuals, most TCR sequences turned up only very rarely across donors. The presence/absence analyses assumed that sequencing depth was roughly uniform across donors, and that assumption may not be true. CMV serostatus was the only immune exposure information available for the cohort. The earlier analysis of nearly 600 of the donors excluded 15 to 20 rarely observed V segments, including chromosome 9 orphons, because counts were too low. V-gene and J-gene trimming of TCR beta chains was associated with a missense DCLRE1C variant in a later genetic analysis, and the association was replicated in an independent cohort. Correlated functional status among segregating V segments might be attributable to linkage disequilibrium, but an unknown experimental factor could not be ruled out. At a false discovery rate of 0.05, a later analysis linked 16,951 TCR beta sequences to specific HLA alleles. A later analysis reported that several top co-occurrence clusters appeared linked to parvovirus B19, influenza, CMV and Epstein-Barr virus. Assigning TCR associations to individual alleles was difficult when HLA alleles, especially DR and DQ, strongly co-occurred. In a later analysis, TCR association rates were found to vary across HLA loci, with the most associated TCRs seen for DRB1 alleles and the fewest for HLA-C alleles. In both the original and validation cohorts, the classifier was reported to diagnose cytomegalovirus status with high specificity and sensitivity. Broadly in line with IMGT annotations, most TCR beta V segments showed up in productive rearrangements about 87% or about 30% of the time in an earlier analysis of around 600 of the donors. Compared with the roughly 710-donor mean, donors in an Asian-associated ancestry cluster had fewer N-insertions in productive TCRs, according to a later genetic analysis. The study gave a list of more than 150 TCR beta chains associated with cytomegalovirus. According to a later analysis, most CMV-associated TCR beta chains appeared to be HLA-restricted, and the HLA associations seemed to be driven largely by CMV exposure. HLA typing was unavailable for some donors at each locus, so association tests used only the typed subset.

In total, 666 healthy bone marrow donors made up the cohort. Cohort members were all nominally healthy when sampled, although unrecorded immune exposures were likely present. The donor tested CMV seronegative and was one of the 352 seronegative cohort members. A peripheral blood sample was provided by each donor, and peripheral blood mononuclear cells were used for TCR beta sequencing. The Qiagen DNeasy Blood Extraction Kit was used to extract genomic DNA from the blood cell samples. The chain links TRBV6-6 with TRBJ1-1, and 7 bases in between align with TRBD1. The specimen was PBMCs. The TCR sequence derives from a girl aged 2 to 9 in good health and CMV-seronegative. The base sequence is TGTGCCAGCAGCCACAGACAGGGAAGGACTGAAGCTTTCTTT. Protein translation: CASSHRQGRTEAFF.